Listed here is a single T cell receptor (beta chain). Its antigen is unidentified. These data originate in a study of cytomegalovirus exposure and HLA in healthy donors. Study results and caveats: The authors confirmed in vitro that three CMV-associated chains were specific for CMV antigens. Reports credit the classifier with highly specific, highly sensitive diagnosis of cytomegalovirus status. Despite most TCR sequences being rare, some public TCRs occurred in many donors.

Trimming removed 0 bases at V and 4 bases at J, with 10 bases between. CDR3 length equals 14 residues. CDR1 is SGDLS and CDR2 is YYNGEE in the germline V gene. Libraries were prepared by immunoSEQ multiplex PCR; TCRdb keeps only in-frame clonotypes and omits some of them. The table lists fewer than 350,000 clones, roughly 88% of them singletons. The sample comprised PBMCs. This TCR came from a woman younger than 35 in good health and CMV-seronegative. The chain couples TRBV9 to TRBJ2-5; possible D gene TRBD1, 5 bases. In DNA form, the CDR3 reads TGTGCCAGCAGCGTAGGTGGCAGGGTAGAGACCCAGTACTTC. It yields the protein CASSVGGRVETQYF.